A selection of T cell receptor beta chains follows, all from one sample in a study of blood T cell repertoires in COVID-19. Libraries were prepared by immunoSEQ multiplex PCR; TCRdb keeps only in-frame clonotypes and omits some of them. The sample lists roughly 100,000 clones; 80% to 90% were seen once. The sequenced material came from peripheral blood. The origin of the receptors is a human donor in a cohort sampled during active COVID-19. Each CDR3 is given with its conserved first and last residue. The D gene is left open where the match is weak. Rows may omit the clone size; those that give it use once, few, many or a size class.

V gene,J gene,D gene,clone size,CDR3 DNA,CDR3 protein
TRBV7-2,TRBJ2-7,-,once,TGTGCCAGCAGCGATCACCCCCGGGGATCCTACGAGCAGTACTTC,CASSDHPRGSYEQYF
TRBV13,TRBJ1-4,TRBD1,-,TGTGCCAGCAGCCCCGGACAGGGAGCTGAAAAACTGTTTTTT,CASSPGQGAEKLFF
TRBV18,TRBJ2-1,TRBD2,-,TGTGCCAGCTCACACCCAGGACTAGCGGGAACTGAGCAGTTCTTC,CASSHPGLAGTEQFF
TRBV19,TRBJ1-2,TRBD1,-,TGTGCCACCAGTACTCTAGGACAGGGCTATGGCTACACCTTC,CATSTLGQGYGYTF
TRBV29-1,TRBJ2-1,TRBD1,-,TGCAGCGTTGAAAGGGACAGGGCTTACAATGAGCAGTTCTTC,CSVERDRAYNEQFF
TRBV6-2/TRBV6-3,TRBJ2-1,TRBD2,-,TGTGCCAGCAGTAACCTAGCGGGGTTGACGCCACATGAGCAGTTCTTC,CASSNLAGLTPHEQFF
TRBV6-1,TRBJ2-5,-,-,TGTGCCAGCAGTGAACTCTGGGCTGGCAAGACCCAGTACTTC,CASSELWAGKTQYF
TRBV7-2,TRBJ2-7,TRBD1,-,TGTGCCAGCAGCTTAGCGCTGACAGGGGGCGAGCAGTACTTC,CASSLALTGGEQYF
TRBV5-1,TRBJ1-4,-,-,TGCGCCAGCAGCTTGGAGGCTCGTGGCAGGGTCGGAGTTTCAAAACTGTTTTTT,CASSLEARGRVGVSKLFF
TRBV11-2,TRBJ2-5,TRBD2,-,TGTGCCAGCAGCTTAAATCTAGCGGGAGTTTCAGCCCAGTACTTC,CASSLNLAGVSAQYF
TRBV29-1,TRBJ2-3,TRBD1,-,TGCAGCGCCCATCGGGGACAGACAACAGATACGCAGTATTTT,CSAHRGQTTDTQYF
TRBV7-2,TRBJ2-7,TRBD2,-,TGTGCCAGCAGCTTAGGAAAGCGGGGCTACGAGCAGTACTTC,CASSLGKRGYEQYF
TRBV2,TRBJ1-5,-,-,TGTGCCAGCAGTGATATGAGTCAGCCCCAGCATTTT,CASSDMSQPQHF
TRBV6-6,TRBJ1-5,-,few,TGTGCCAGCAGAAGAGGGCCAAGGGCCCAGCATTTT,CASRRGPRAQHF
TRBV4-1,TRBJ2-1,TRBD1,-,TGCGCCAGCAGCCAAGATCCGGGGACAGGGCACTACAATGAGCAGTTCTTC,CASSQDPGTGHYNEQFF
TRBV5-4,TRBJ2-7,TRBD1,-,TGTGCCAGCAGCTTGTGGCCAGGGACAGGGACCGAGCAGTACTTC,CASSLWPGTGTEQYF
TRBV28,TRBJ1-1,TRBD1,-,TGTGCCAGCAGGCTGGGACAGGGATTCACTGAAGCTTTCTTT,CASRLGQGFTEAFF
TRBV11-2,TRBJ1-1,-,-,TGTGCCAGCAGCTTCCGCATTCTTACAGAGGCTTTCTTT,CASSFRILTEAFF
TRBV18,TRBJ2-2,TRBD2,-,TGTGCCACCTCAGGAGGCGGGAGGAACACCGGGGAGCTGTTTTTT,CATSGGGRNTGELFF
TRBV5-1,TRBJ2-7,-,-,TGCGCCAGCAGCCTTCAGGGAGGTTCGGACGAGCAGTACTTC,CASSLQGGSDEQYF
TRBV5-4,TRBJ2-4,-,once,TGTGCCAGCAGCTTGGGTCCGGGTCAGCAGTACTTC,CASSLGPGQQYF
TRBV7-3,TRBJ2-1,-,-,TGTGCCAGCAGCTTAACGGGAGGTGAGCAGTTCTTC,CASSLTGGEQFF
TRBV7-9,TRBJ2-2,-,-,TGTGCCAGCAGCCTAGCCGGAGGCGGGGAGCTGTTTTTT,CASSLAGGGELFF
TRBV19,TRBJ2-3,TRBD2,-,TGTGCCAGTAGTGATGGTGCGGGGGTTTCTAGCACAGATACGCAGTATTTT,CASSDGAGVSSTDTQYF
TRBV27,TRBJ2-7,TRBD1,-,TGTGCCAGCAGTTTGGGGGGCGGCAGGGGGCCCTACGAGCAGTACTTC,CASSLGGGRGPYEQYF
TRBV3-1/TRBV3-2,TRBJ2-3,-,-,TGTGCCAGCAGCCCAGTAGTGGGGACTAGCACAGATACGCAGTATTTT,CASSPVVGTSTDTQYF
TRBV4-3,TRBJ1-1,TRBD1,once,TGCGCCAGCAGCCATAGGACAGGGGGCGGGACTGAAGCTTTCTTT,CASSHRTGGGTEAFF
TRBV6-5,TRBJ1-2,-,-,TGTGCCAGCAGTTACTCGGCGGGATTAGGGGCCGATGGCTACACCTTC,CASSYSAGLGADGYTF
TRBV6-1,TRBJ1-4,-,-,TGTGCCAGCAGTGAAGCAGCACGCGGAAAACTGTTTTTT,CASSEAARGKLFF
TRBV4-1,TRBJ2-7,TRBD2,-,TGCGCCAGCAGCCACCAAAATCTCCGGGAGGGTTCGGGCGAGCAGTACTTC,CASSHQNLREGSGEQYF
TRBV5-1,TRBJ1-1,TRBD1,-,TGCGCCAGCAGCTCCGTAAGGGGACAGCTGAACACTGAAGCTTTCTTT,CASSSVRGQLNTEAFF
TRBV10-3,TRBJ2-5,TRBD2,-,TGTGCCATCAGTGAGTTCCTAGCGGGAGTTGGCGAGACCCAGTACTTC,CAISEFLAGVGETQYF
TRBV18,TRBJ1-1,-,-,TGTGCCAGCTCACCACAGGGGGGGGGACGAATGAACACTGAAGCTTTCTTT,CASSPQGGGRMNTEAFF